This TCR beta chain emerged from a study of blood T cell repertoires in COVID-19. Study information: PBMCs, B-cell-depleted T cells, or T cells provided the cDNA or gDNA that made up the material.

Germline CDR1 is MNHEY and CDR2 is SMNVEV (reference sequence). Trimming at V came to 4 bases and at J to 2 bases, leaving 1 base not matched to a gene. The CDR3 runs to 15 residues. Authors' analysis steps: Amplification with reference gene primers provided the estimates of nucleated cell counts. The data were produced by immunoSEQ multiplex PCR, yet TCRdb's version contains in-frame clones alone and is incomplete. That table gives V, J and clone size, and the DNA gave D and trimming. The sample contains roughly 120,000 clones, about 94% of which appear only once. The clonotype originates from a man over 45 with COVID-19, enrolled during active disease. The sequencing sample was made of peripheral blood. The rearrangement uses TRBV27 and TRBJ2-6, with 8 bases identical to TRBD1. CDR3 DNA: TGTGCCAGCAGTTCGGACAGGGCTGGGGCCAACGTCCTGACTTTC. It encodes CASSSDRAGANVLTF.